Listed below are T cell receptor beta chains from one sample, sequenced in a study of pediatric ulcerative colitis. The protocol was immunoSEQ multiplex PCR, while the TCRdb copy is restricted to in-frame clones and leaves out a portion. The table has under 20,000 clones, less than 85% seen once. The specimen was gut tissue. Receptor source: a boy younger than 18 with moderate ulcerative colitis. Both conserved end residues are part of each CDR3. Fields, in order: J gene, V gene, D gene, CDR3 length, clone size, CDR3 DNA, CDR3 protein. D genes are given only for firm matches. The size of a clone is reported for some rows only, either as once, few or many, or as a class for expanded clones.

J: TRBJ1-4
V: TRBV19
D: TRBD1
length: 16
size: .
DNA: TGTGCCAGTGGAAACAGGGGGATAGCAACTAATGAAAAACTGTTTTTT
CDR3: CASGNRGIATNEKLFF

J: TRBJ2-7
V: TRBV6-5
D: .
length: 16
size: few
DNA: TGTGCCAGCAGTTACTCGATCACAGGGAGGAATGGCGAGCAGTACTTC
CDR3: CASSYSITGRNGEQYF

J: TRBJ1-4
V: TRBV5-6
D: .
length: 17
size: .
DNA: TGTGCCAGCAGCTTGTTACCCAGTCCTGCAACTAATGAAAAACTGTTTTTT
CDR3: CASSLLPSPATNEKLFF

J: TRBJ1-1
V: TRBV6-1
D: TRBD1
length: 13
size: .
DNA: TGTGCCACCGGGGACAGGCAGAACACTGAAGCTTTCTTT
CDR3: CATGDRQNTEAFF

J: TRBJ1-1
V: TRBV5-6
D: .
length: 14
size: .
DNA: TGTGCCAGCAGGGCCGATACCTGGTTGGGCGAAGCTTTCTTT
CDR3: CASRADTWLGEAFF

J: TRBJ2-1
V: TRBV6-4
D: .
length: 13
size: once
DNA: TGTGCCAGCAGTGACAGGGACTACAATGAGCAGTTCTTC
CDR3: CASSDRDYNEQFF

J: TRBJ2-5
V: TRBV4-1
D: TRBD1
length: 17
size: .
DNA: TGCGCCAGCAGCCCCACCCCGGGACAGGGAGTTGGGGAGACCCAGTACTTC
CDR3: CASSPTPGQGVGETQYF

J: TRBJ2-1
V: TRBV29-1
D: .
length: 11
size: once
DNA: TGCAGCGTTGAACCCTACAATGAGCAGTTCTTC
CDR3: CSVEPYNEQFF

J: TRBJ1-3
V: TRBV9
D: TRBD1
length: 14
size: .
DNA: TGTGCCAGCGATACAGGGGGGACTGGAAACACCATATATTTT
CDR3: CASDTGGTGNTIYF

J: TRBJ2-3
V: TRBV2
D: .
length: 13
size: .
DNA: TGTGCCAGCAGCGGCGGGACTGAGGGTACGCAGTATTTT
CDR3: CASSGGTEGTQYF

J: TRBJ2-7
V: TRBV19
D: TRBD2
length: 15
size: few
DNA: TGTGCCAGTAGTATCGGGGGGTCCCATACCCGCGAGCAGTACTTC
CDR3: CASSIGGSHTREQYF

J: TRBJ1-2
V: TRBV5-4
D: .
length: 12
size: .
DNA: TGTGCCAGCAGCGGGACAACCTATGGCTACACCTTC
CDR3: CASSGTTYGYTF

J: TRBJ1-2
V: TRBV6-5
D: .
length: 16
size: medium-sized
DNA: TGTGCCAGCAGTTGGCGGGAGGGGGGCAAGTCGAATGGCTACACCTTC
CDR3: CASSWREGGKSNGYTF

J: TRBJ1-5
V: TRBV5-5
D: TRBD1
length: 19
size: once
DNA: TGTGCCAGCACCACCGATGAGACAGGGGGACGGGGGGGCAATCAGCCCCAGCATTTT
CDR3: CASTTDETGGRGGNQPQHF

J: TRBJ2-2
V: TRBV11-2
D: .
length: 16
size: .
DNA: TGTGCCAGCAGCTTAGTTCGGTGGCGAGGAACCGGGGAGCTGTTTTTT
CDR3: CASSLVRWRGTGELFF

J: TRBJ2-7
V: TRBV5-1
D: TRBD2
length: 15
size: .
DNA: TGCGCCTCGTATAAAGGGACTAGCGGCTCCTACGAGCAGTACTTC
CDR3: CASYKGTSGSYEQYF

J: TRBJ1-2
V: TRBV7-6
D: .
length: 17
size: .
DNA: TGTGCCAGCAGCCATGCCAGGGGTTTTAAAGATTTCTATGGCTACACCTTC
CDR3: CASSHARGFKDFYGYTF

J: TRBJ1-1
V: TRBV28
D: TRBD1
length: 16
size: few
DNA: TGTGCCAGCAGTTTGCCACAACAGGGGGCGCGGAGTGAAGCTTTCTTT
CDR3: CASSLPQQGARSEAFF

J: TRBJ2-5
V: TRBV15
D: .
length: 15
size: once
DNA: TGTGCCACCAGCAGAGCTCTGGGAACCACAGAGACCCAGTACTTC
CDR3: CATSRALGTTETQYF

J: TRBJ1-4
V: TRBV6-6
D: .
length: 13
size: .
DNA: TGTGCCAGCAGTTACTCGACTAATGAAAAACTGTTTTTT
CDR3: CASSYSTNEKLFF

J: TRBJ2-3
V: TRBV5-1
D: .
length: 15
size: .
DNA: TGCGCCAGCAGCTTGTCACAGGGATACACAGATACGCAGTATTTT
CDR3: CASSLSQGYTDTQYF

J: TRBJ1-2
V: TRBV5-6
D: .
length: 14
size: .
DNA: TGTGCCAGCCTATTCCCAGGTCTCGGGGATGGCTACACCTTC
CDR3: CASLFPGLGDGYTF

J: TRBJ2-1
V: TRBV5-1
D: .
length: 17
size: .
DNA: TGCGCCAGCAGCTACCAGACGGGAATCCGGACTACTAATGAGCAGTTCTTC
CDR3: CASSYQTGIRTTNEQFF

J: TRBJ2-4
V: TRBV11-3
D: TRBD1
length: 14
size: .
DNA: TGTGCCAGCAGCCGAGGACAGGGAAGGGACATTCAGTACTTC
CDR3: CASSRGQGRDIQYF

J: TRBJ2-3
V: TRBV10-3
D: TRBD2
length: 14
size: .
DNA: TGTGCCTCGCAAGGCGGGAGGGGGACAGATACGCAGTATTTT
CDR3: CASQGGRGTDTQYF

J: TRBJ1-2
V: TRBV5-6
D: TRBD1
length: 15
size: .
DNA: TGTGCCAGCAGCTTGGACAGGGGTTTCAACTATGGCTACACCTTC
CDR3: CASSLDRGFNYGYTF

J: TRBJ2-7
V: TRBV7-2
D: TRBD1
length: 15
size: .
DNA: TGTGCCAGCAGCCCTTACGGGACAGACTCCTACGAGCAGTACTTC
CDR3: CASSPYGTDSYEQYF

J: TRBJ1-2
V: TRBV14
D: .
length: 13
size: .
DNA: TGTGCCAGCAGCCAAACAGAGAACTATGGCTACACCTTC
CDR3: CASSQTENYGYTF

J: TRBJ1-6
V: TRBV18
D: .
length: 13
size: few
DNA: TGTGCCAGCAATAGGGTACCGAGTTCACCCCTCCACTTT
CDR3: CASNRVPSSPLHF

J: TRBJ2-1
V: TRBV7-3
D: TRBD2
length: 17
size: .
DNA: TGTGCCAGCAGACCAAGGGCTAGCGGGGGGGCCGTGCATGAGCAGTTCTTC
CDR3: CASRPRASGGAVHEQFF

J: TRBJ1-6
V: TRBV6-1
D: .
length: 15
size: once
DNA: TGTGCCAGCAGCAGCACACTAATCTTGGGTTCACCCCTCCACTTT
CDR3: CASSSTLILGSPLHF

J: TRBJ1-2
V: TRBV19
D: .
length: 16
size: .
DNA: TGTGCCAGTAGTATGGGCCGGAGGGGGGAGATCTATGGCTACACCTTC
CDR3: CASSMGRRGEIYGYTF

J: TRBJ1-1
V: TRBV15
D: .
length: 14
size: .
DNA: TGTGCCACCAGCAGTGGACAGAGGAACACTGAAGCTTTCTTT
CDR3: CATSSGQRNTEAFF

J: TRBJ2-6
V: TRBV30
D: .
length: 14
size: .
DNA: TGTGCCTGGAGTGTACAGGCTGGGGCCAACGTCCTGACTTTC
CDR3: CAWSVQAGANVLTF

J: TRBJ2-1
V: TRBV5-6
D: .
length: 16
size: few
DNA: TGTGCCAGCAGCTTACGGACCCAAGGCGGGTACAATGAGCAGTTCTTC
CDR3: CASSLRTQGGYNEQFF

J: TRBJ2-3
V: TRBV7-8
D: TRBD2
length: 16
size: .
DNA: TGTGCCAGCAGCTTATCCGGGAGGACTAGCACAGATACGCAGTATTTT
CDR3: CASSLSGRTSTDTQYF

J: TRBJ1-2
V: TRBV7-9
D: .
length: 14
size: few
DNA: TGTGCCAGCAGCCCCGAAGTGAGTAACTATGGCTACACCTTC
CDR3: CASSPEVSNYGYTF

J: TRBJ2-4
V: TRBV13
D: .
length: 14
size: .
DNA: TGTGCCAGCAGCCTTCAGATAGCCAAAAACATTCAGTACTTC
CDR3: CASSLQIAKNIQYF

J: TRBJ1-5
V: TRBV4-2
D: TRBD1
length: 13
size: .
DNA: TGTGCCAGCAGCCACACAGGGGATCAGCCCCAGCATTTT
CDR3: CASSHTGDQPQHF

J: TRBJ2-5
V: TRBV27
D: TRBD1
length: 14
size: .
DNA: TGTGCCAGCAGTCCGGACAGGATCCAAGAGACCCAGTACTTC
CDR3: CASSPDRIQETQYF

J: TRBJ1-1
V: TRBV6-1
D: .
length: 13
size: .
DNA: TGTGCCAGCGAGATGTTGGACTACACTGAAGCTTTCTTT
CDR3: CASEMLDYTEAFF

J: TRBJ2-3
V: TRBV29-1
D: .
length: 13
size: .
DNA: TGCAGCGCGGAGGGACTCAGCACAGATACGCAGTATTTT
CDR3: CSAEGLSTDTQYF

J: TRBJ2-3
V: TRBV7-9
D: .
length: 12
size: .
DNA: TGTGCCAGCAGCCACGGCTCAGATACGCAGTATTTT
CDR3: CASSHGSDTQYF

J: TRBJ2-1
V: TRBV12-5
D: .
length: 16
size: .
DNA: TGTGCTAGTGGTTTGTTTGGGGTTTTATCCTACAATGAGCAGTTCTTC
CDR3: CASGLFGVLSYNEQFF

J: TRBJ2-3
V: TRBV9
D: .
length: 16
size: .
DNA: TGTGCCAGCAGCGCAAGACCATCTCCGGCGACAGATACGCAGTATTTT
CDR3: CASSARPSPATDTQYF

J: TRBJ2-7
V: TRBV5-1
D: TRBD2
length: 17
size: .
DNA: TGCGCCAGCAGCTTGGGGACTAGCGGGAGGTTTTCCTACGAGCAGTACTTC
CDR3: CASSLGTSGRFSYEQYF

J: TRBJ1-2
V: TRBV18
D: .
length: 14
size: .
DNA: TGTGCCAGCTCACCAGGCAGGGTAGTAGCTGGCTACACCTTC
CDR3: CASSPGRVVAGYTF

J: TRBJ2-7
V: TRBV19
D: .
length: 14
size: .
DNA: TGTGCCAGTAGTGGGTGGGGCGCCCACTACGAGCAGTACTTC
CDR3: CASSGWGAHYEQYF

J: TRBJ2-7
V: TRBV27
D: TRBD1
length: 15
size: few
DNA: TGTGCCAGCAGATTCCTACGGGACAGGTCCTACGAGCAGTACTTC
CDR3: CASRFLRDRSYEQYF

J: TRBJ2-6
V: TRBV4-1
D: TRBD2
length: 20
size: .
DNA: TGCGCCAGCAGCCAAGATCGCCTAGCGGGAGGTAACTCTGGGGCCAACGTCCTGACTTTC
CDR3: CASSQDRLAGGNSGANVLTF

J: TRBJ1-3
V: TRBV5-4
D: .
length: 14
size: .
DNA: TGTGCCAGCAGCTTCGGACAGAAGGGAAACACCATATATTTT
CDR3: CASSFGQKGNTIYF

J: TRBJ1-1
V: TRBV6-6
D: .
length: 14
size: .
DNA: TGTGCCAGCAGTTACTCGGGGTCCGCCACTGAAGCTTTCTTT
CDR3: CASSYSGSATEAFF

J: TRBJ1-6
V: TRBV11-2
D: TRBD1
length: 15
size: .
DNA: TGTGCCAGCAGCTTTCGACAGGGTGGTAATTCACCCCTCCACTTT
CDR3: CASSFRQGGNSPLHF

J: TRBJ1-1
V: TRBV7-2
D: .
length: 14
size: .
DNA: TGTGCCAGCAGCAAGGGACGTTTAGACACTGAAGCTTTCTTT
CDR3: CASSKGRLDTEAFF

J: TRBJ1-2
V: TRBV6-1
D: .
length: 14
size: .
DNA: TGTGCCAGCAGTGAAGGAGCAGGTCGTGGGGGCTACACCTTC
CDR3: CASSEGAGRGGYTF

J: TRBJ1-1
V: TRBV18
D: TRBD1
length: 17
size: .
DNA: TGTGCCAGCTCACCACCGACAGGGACTTTGAGTAGCACTGAAGCTTTCTTT
CDR3: CASSPPTGTLSSTEAFF

J: TRBJ2-1
V: TRBV7-2
D: .
length: 17
size: .
DNA: TGTGCCAGCAGCTTCATCGGGACCACAAGATCCTACAATGAGCAGTTCTTC
CDR3: CASSFIGTTRSYNEQFF

J: TRBJ1-5
V: TRBV18
D: TRBD1
length: 15
size: .
DNA: TGTGCCAGCTCAGTTGGGGACAGCAGGAATCAGCCCCAGCATTTT
CDR3: CASSVGDSRNQPQHF

J: TRBJ2-3
V: TRBV9
D: .
length: 15
size: .
DNA: TGTGCCAGCGCCCCGGGGGGCCTGAGGTCAGATACGCAGTATTTT
CDR3: CASAPGGLRSDTQYF